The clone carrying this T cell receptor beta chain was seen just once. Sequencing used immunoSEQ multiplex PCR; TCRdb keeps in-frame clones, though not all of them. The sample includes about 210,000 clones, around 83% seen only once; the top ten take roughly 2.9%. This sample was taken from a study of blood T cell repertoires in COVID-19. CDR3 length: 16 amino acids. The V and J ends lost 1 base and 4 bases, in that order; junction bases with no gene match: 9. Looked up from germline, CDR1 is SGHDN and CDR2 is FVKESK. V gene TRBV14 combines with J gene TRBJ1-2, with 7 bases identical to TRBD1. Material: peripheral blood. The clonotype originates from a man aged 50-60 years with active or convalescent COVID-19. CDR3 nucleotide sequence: TGTGCCAGCAGCCAAGTTGCGTCCGGGACAGTCTATGGCTACACCTTC. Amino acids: CASSQVASGTVYGYTF.